This TCR beta chain was sequenced in a study of T cells in Graves' hyperthyroidism and ophthalmopathy. TCR beta CDR3 region amplification was performed from RNA transcripts. The TCR CDR3 first-round RT-PCR relied on the HTBI primer set. MiXCR, applied by TCRdb to the multiplex PCR reads, yields one record per CDR3 protein. Of under 700,000 distinct CDR3 sequences in the sample, around 42% were seen once. Study-level points and caveats: Ophthalmopathy was predicted by the model a median of about six months ahead of onset.

This clonotype was counted at least ten times. Its antigen is not identified. Stable Graves' hyperthyroidism denoted no ophthalmopathy progression over 18 months. The source material was peripheral blood or thyroid tissue (not recorded which). The TCR was taken from a woman between 18 and 29 years old with Graves' hyperthyroidism.

CDR3 loop: CASSEGRGVQETQYF. The CDR3, as DNA: TGTGCCAGCAGTGAGGGACGGGGAGTACAAGAGACCCAGTACTTC. The chain uses TRBV2 and TRBJ2-5; TRBD1 or TRBD2 may be the D gene (5 bases each). V was cut by 3 bases and J by 2 bases, with 13 bases left in between. Germline CDR1 SNHLY, CDR2 FYNNEI. The CDR3 runs to 15 residues.